This T cell receptor beta chain came from a study of blood T cell repertoires in COVID-19. Looking at the study overall: PBMCs, B-cell-depleted T cells, or T cells provided the cDNA or gDNA that made up the material.

Participants were aged roughly 18 to 90 years, lived in around 25 US areas, and enrolled virtually. Sequenced by immunoSEQ multiplex PCR; TCRdb stores in-frame clones only, minus some. The sample contains over 200,000 clones, 70% to 90% of which appear only once. V lost 5 bases to trimming and J lost 0 bases, with 8 bases between them. Germline assignment: CDR1 LGHNT and CDR2 FRNRAP. The CDR3 contains 15 residues. This TCR was sampled from a man aged 25-45 years who had recovered from COVID-19. Input material: PBMCs or T cells enriched from blood (not recorded which). V and J are TRBV12-5 and TRBJ2-6; TRBD1 is a possible D gene (6 bases). CDR3 nucleotide sequence: TGTGCTAGTGGTCCGACAGGCTCTGGGGCCAACGTCCTGACTTTC. Translation: CASGPTGSGANVLTF.